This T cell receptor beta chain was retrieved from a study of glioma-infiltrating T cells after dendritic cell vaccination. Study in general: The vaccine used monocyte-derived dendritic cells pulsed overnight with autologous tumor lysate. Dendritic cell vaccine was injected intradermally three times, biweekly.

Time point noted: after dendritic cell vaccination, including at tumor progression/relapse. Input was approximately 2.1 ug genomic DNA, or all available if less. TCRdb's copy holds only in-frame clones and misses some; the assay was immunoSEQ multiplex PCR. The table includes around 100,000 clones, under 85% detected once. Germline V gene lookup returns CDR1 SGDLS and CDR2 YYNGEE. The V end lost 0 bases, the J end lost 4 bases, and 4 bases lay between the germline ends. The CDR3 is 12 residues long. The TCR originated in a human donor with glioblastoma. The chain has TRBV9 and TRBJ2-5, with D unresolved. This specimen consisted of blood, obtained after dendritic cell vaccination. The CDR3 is CASSVAGETQYF. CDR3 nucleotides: TGTGCCAGCAGCGTAGCGGGAGAGACCCAGTACTTC.